This note documents a single TCR beta chain sequence. Its antigen remains unknown. The entry originates in a study of Graves' ophthalmopathy and Graves' hyperthyroidism. Study-level points and caveats: Classification of ophthalmopathy versus stable hyperthyroidism by a 13-signature model yielded 85% to 90% sensitivity and just under 84% specificity.

Researchers turned away patients with other autoimmune diseases, uncontrolled infections, pregnancy or lactation. The PBMCs were taken from 10 ml of fresh peripheral blood. This CDR3 comprises 15 residues. CDR1 and CDR2 (germline): MNHEY, SVGAGI. The V and J ends lost 2 bases and 5 bases, in that order; junction bases with no gene match: 6. RNA transcripts yielded amplified TCR beta CDR3 regions. HTBI primers were used in a first-round RT-PCR, which preceded a second-round multiplex PCR. Via MiXCR, TCRdb re-called the multiplex PCR reads, giving one row per CDR3 protein. This sample yields about 400,000 distinct CDR3 sequences, of which about 16% are seen a single time; roughly 1.5% belongs to the top ten.

The origin of this receptor is a woman aged 18 to 35 with Graves' ophthalmopathy. The sequenced sample consisted of peripheral blood. This chain links TRBV6-5 with TRBJ2-7; the match to TRBD2 covers 10 bases. The CDR3 region has the DNA TGTGCCAGCAGTTACAGTAGCGGGGGGTCCCACGAGCAGTACTTC. Protein product: CASSYSSGGSHEQYF.